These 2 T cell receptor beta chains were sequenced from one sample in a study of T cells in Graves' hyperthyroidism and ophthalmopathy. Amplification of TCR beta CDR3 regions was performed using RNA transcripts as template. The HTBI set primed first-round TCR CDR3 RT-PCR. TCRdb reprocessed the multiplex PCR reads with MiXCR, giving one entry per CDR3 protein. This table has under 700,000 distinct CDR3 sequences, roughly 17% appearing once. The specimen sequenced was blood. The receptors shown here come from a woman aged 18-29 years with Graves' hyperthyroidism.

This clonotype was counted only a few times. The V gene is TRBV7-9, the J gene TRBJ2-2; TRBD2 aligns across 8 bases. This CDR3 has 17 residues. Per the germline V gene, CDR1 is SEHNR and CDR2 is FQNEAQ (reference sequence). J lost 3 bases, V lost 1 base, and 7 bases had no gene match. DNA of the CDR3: TGTGCCAGCAGCTTAGTTTCTAGCGGGCCTTACACCGGGGAGCTGTTTTTT. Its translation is CASSLVSSGPYTGELFF.

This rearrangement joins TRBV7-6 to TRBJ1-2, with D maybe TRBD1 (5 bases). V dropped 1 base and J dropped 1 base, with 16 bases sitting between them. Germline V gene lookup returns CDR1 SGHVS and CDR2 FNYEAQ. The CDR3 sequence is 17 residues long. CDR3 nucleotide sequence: TGTGCCAGCAGCTTAGTGCTGAAGGGACGGGTTAACTATGGCTACACCTTC. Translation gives CASSLVLKGRVNYGYTF. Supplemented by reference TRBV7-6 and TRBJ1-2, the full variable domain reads GAGVSQSPRYKVTKRGQDVALRCDPISGHVSLYWYRQALGQGPEFLTYFNYEAQQDKSGLPNDRFSAERPEGSISTLTIQRTEQRDSAMYRCASSLVLKGRVNYGYTFGSGTRLTVV.